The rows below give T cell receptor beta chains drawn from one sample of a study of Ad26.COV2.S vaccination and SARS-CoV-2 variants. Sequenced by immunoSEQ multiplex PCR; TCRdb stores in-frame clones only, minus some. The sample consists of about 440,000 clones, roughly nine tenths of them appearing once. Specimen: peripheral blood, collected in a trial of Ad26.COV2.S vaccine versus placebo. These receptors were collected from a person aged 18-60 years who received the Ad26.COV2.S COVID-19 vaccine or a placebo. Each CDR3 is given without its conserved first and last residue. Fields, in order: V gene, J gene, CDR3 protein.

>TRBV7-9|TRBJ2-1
ASSPSGSENEQF
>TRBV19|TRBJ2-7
ASSKGNYEQY
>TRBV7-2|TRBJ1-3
ASSLDFSGNTIY
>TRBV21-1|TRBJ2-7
ASSKVGHYEQY
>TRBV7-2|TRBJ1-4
ASSLLGVATNEKLF
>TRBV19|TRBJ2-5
ASSIGGGGTQY
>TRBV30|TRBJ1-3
AWRGFGNTIY
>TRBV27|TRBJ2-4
ASSAGTVKAKNIQY
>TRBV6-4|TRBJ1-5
ASSEQGRGQPQH
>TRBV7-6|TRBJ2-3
ASSGAGGLAGTDTQY
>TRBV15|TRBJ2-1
ATSRGHLLNEQF
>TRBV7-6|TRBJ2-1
ASSQTGLVNEQF
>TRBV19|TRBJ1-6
ASNYGYNSPLH
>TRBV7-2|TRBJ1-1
ASSLLQGTEAF
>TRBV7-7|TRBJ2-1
ASSSNLRGEQF
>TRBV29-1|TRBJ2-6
SVVGISGANVLT
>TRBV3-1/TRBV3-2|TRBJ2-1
ASSQGGAPHRGNEQF
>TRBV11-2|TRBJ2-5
ASSLENRGWETQY
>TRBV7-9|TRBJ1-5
ATAQGNQPQH
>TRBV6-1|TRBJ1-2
ASSEALGDGYT
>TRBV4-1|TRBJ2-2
ASSQDADSANTGELF
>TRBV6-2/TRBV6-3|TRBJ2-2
ASSKPSGGSTGELF